The clone carrying this T cell receptor (beta chain) was counted only a few times. This specimen belongs to a study of cytomegalovirus exposure and HLA in healthy donors. The CDR3 is 15 amino acids. The germline V and J ends were trimmed by 6 bases and 0 bases, with 9 bases remaining between them. In germline, CDR1 is MNHNS, CDR2 SASEGT. It was with 60 Vbeta and 13 Jbeta primers that the PCR ran. The repertoire was sequenced with immunoSEQ multiplex PCR; TCRdb's copy has only in-frame clones and lacks some. The sample contains more than 85,000 clones, 75% to 90% of which appear only once. The TCR sequence derives from a man aged 30 to 45 in good health and CMV-seropositive. The J gene is TRBJ1-6, the V gene TRBV6-1; D ambiguous. The sample taken for sequencing was PBMCs. CDR3 in DNA: TGTGCCAGCAGCGCGCCGAGCTCCTATAATTCACCCCTCCACTTT. It specifies CASSAPSSYNSPLHF.